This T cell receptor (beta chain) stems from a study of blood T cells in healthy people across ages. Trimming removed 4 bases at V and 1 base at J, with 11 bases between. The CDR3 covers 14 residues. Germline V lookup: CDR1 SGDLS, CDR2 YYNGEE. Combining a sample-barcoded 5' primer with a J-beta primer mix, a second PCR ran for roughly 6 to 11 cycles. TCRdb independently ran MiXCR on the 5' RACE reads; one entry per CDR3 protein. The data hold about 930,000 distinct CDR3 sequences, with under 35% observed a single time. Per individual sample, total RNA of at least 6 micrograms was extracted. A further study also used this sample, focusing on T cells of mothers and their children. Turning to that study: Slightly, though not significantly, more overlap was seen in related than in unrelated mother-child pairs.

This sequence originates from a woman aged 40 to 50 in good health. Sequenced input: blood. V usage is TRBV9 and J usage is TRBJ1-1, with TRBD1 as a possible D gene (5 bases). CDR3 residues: CASSWGEGNTEAFF. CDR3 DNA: TGTGCCAGCAGCTGGGGGGAGGGGAACACTGAAGCTTTCTTT.